This T cell receptor beta chain was recovered during a study of molecular identifiers for immune sequencing clone quantification. TCRdb ran MiXCR on the PCR reads and lists one entry per CDR3 protein. Among about 640,000 distinct CDR3 sequences listed, around 20% were seen once. The V end lost 0 bases, the J end lost 0 bases, and 14 bases lay between the germline ends. CDR1 DFQATT and CDR2 SNEGSKA come from the germline V gene (reference sequence). The CDR3 has 16 residues. In its sample, this clonotype was seen many times. Sequencing was done on a sample of naive CD8+ T cells from blood, with Jurkat cell RNA spiked in. Regarding subset: FACS-sorted CD8+CD4-CCR7+CD45RA+ naive T cells. The TCR comes from a human donor in good health. Some libraries in this study had Jurkat cell RNA spiked in. V is TRBV20-1 and J is TRBJ1-1, with D possibly TRBD1 on 6 matching bases. CDR3 bases: TGCAGTGCTAGAGATCGAAGGGGGGGCATGAACACTGAAGCTTTCTTT. Translation gives CSARDRRGGMNTEAFF.